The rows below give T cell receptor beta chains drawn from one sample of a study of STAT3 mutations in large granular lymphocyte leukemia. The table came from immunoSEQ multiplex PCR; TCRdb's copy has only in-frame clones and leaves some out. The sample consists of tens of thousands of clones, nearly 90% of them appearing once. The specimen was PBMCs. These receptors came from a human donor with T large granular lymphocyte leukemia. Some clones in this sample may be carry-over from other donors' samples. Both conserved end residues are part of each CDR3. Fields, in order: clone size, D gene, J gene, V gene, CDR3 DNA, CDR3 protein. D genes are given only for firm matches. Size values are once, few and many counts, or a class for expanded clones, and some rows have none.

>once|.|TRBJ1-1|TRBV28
TGTGCCAGCAGTTCCGATCTAAAGGGGGGAGGGTGGGGAGGCGAAGCTTTCTTT
CASSSDLKGGGWGGEAFF
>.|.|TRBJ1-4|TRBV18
TGTGCCAGCTCGCCCCGAGTAATAGCAACTAATGAAAAACTGTTTTTT
CASSPRVIATNEKLFF
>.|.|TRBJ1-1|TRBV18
TGTGCCAGCTCACCCCGGGACGGCACTGAAGCTTTCTTT
CASSPRDGTEAFF
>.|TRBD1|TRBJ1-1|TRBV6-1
TGTGCCAGCATTCACGACAGGGTTAAAACTGAAGCTTTCTTT
CASIHDRVKTEAFF
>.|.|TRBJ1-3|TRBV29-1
TGCAGCGGAAGGGGAACTGGAAACACCATATATTTT
CSGRGTGNTIYF
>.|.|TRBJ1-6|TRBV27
TGTGCCAGCAGTTACACCCCCACAGCCAATTCACCCCTCCACTTT
CASSYTPTANSPLHF
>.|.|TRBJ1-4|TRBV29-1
TGCAGCGTTGAGGGGCGGAATGAAAAACTGTTTTTT
CSVEGRNEKLFF
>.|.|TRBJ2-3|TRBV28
TGTGCCAGCAGTGGACCAGCAGATACGCAGTATTTT
CASSGPADTQYF
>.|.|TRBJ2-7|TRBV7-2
TGTGCCAGCAGCTTAGCCGCCCAGGCAGGGACCTACGAGCAGTACTTC
CASSLAAQAGTYEQYF
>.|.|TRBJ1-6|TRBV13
TGTGCCAGCAGCCCAAGGACTGCTACGCGTTATAATTCACCCCTCCACTTT
CASSPRTATRYNSPLHF
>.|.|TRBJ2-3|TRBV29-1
TGCAGCCATTTAGGGGGAGATACGCAGTATTTT
CSHLGGDTQYF
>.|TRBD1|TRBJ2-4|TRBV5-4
TGTGCCAGCAGCTCAACAGGGGGCGCGGGGTCCATTCAGTACTTC
CASSSTGGAGSIQYF
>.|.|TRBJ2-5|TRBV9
TGTGCCAGCAGCGTAGGGGGGGAAGAGACCCAGTACTTC
CASSVGGEETQYF
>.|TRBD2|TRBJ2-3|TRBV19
TGTGCCAGTAGGACTAGCGGGGGCTTCACAGATACGCAGTATTTT
CASRTSGGFTDTQYF
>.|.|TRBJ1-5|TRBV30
TGTGCCTGGGCTGACAGGAGCGATCAGCCCCAGCATTTT
CAWADRSDQPQHF
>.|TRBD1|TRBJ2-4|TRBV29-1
TGCAGCGTTGAATCGGGACAGGGGACCATTCAGTACTTC
CSVESGQGTIQYF
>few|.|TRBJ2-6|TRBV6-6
TGTGCCAGCACTACAGGTCGCTCCGGGGCCAACGTCCTGACTTTC
CASTTGRSGANVLTF